This paragraph covers one T cell receptor (beta chain) sequence. What it binds is not known. This CDR3 spans 10 amino acids. The germline V gene has CDR1 GTSNPN and CDR2 SVGIG (reference sequence). V was clipped by 8 bases and J by 4 bases, with 8 bases between them. The repertoire was sequenced with immunoSEQ multiplex PCR; TCRdb's copy has only in-frame clones and lacks some. The table has roughly 100,000 clones, about 86% seen once. The data derive from a study of cytomegalovirus exposure and HLA in healthy donors. Study-level information: Later analysis reported that the roughly 120 validation repertoires shared the platform of the 650 to 700 first-cohort repertoires. Study findings and constraints: Some TCR beta chains (164 of them) were listed as cytomegalovirus-associated. Most TCR sequences showed up rarely, but some public TCRs showed up in many donors. As confirmed in vitro, a few CMV-associated chains were specific for CMV antigens.

V usage is TRBV30 and J usage is TRBJ1-2; D gene ambiguous. Sequencing was performed on PBMCs. The TCR comes from a young woman in good health and CMV-seropositive. The CDR3 bases are TGTGCCGTAAAACTCTATGGCTACACCTTC. Translated, it gives CAVKLYGYTF. Using reference TRBV30 and TRBJ1-2 for the parts outside the CDR3, the full variable domain is SQTIHQWPATLVQPVGSPLSLECTVEGTSNPNLYWYRQAAGRGLQLLFYSVGIGQISSEVPQNLSASRPQDRQFILSSKKLLLSDSGFYLCAVKLYGYTFGSGTRLTVV.